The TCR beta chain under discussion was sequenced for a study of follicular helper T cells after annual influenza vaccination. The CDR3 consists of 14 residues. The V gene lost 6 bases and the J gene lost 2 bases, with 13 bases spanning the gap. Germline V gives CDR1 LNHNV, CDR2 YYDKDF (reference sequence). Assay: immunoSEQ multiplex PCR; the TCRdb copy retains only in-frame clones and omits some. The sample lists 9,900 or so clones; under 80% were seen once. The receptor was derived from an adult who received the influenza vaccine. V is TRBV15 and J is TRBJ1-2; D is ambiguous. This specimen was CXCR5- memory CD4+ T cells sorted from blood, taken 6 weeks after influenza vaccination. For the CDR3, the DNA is TGTGCCACCAGTTTAACACAGACCAACTATGGCTACACCTTC. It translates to CATSLTQTNYGYTF.